The following is a T cell receptor beta chain sequence with its context. The data belong to a study of shared clonotypes between healthy human individuals. As for the study in general: Donors were two women and a few men aged 18 to 49.

Method: immunoSEQ multiplex PCR; TCRdb's copy keeps in-frame clones and lacks some. The table has about 2.4 million clones, around 90% seen once. The germline gives CDR1 MNHNY, CDR2 SVGAGI (reference sequence). This CDR3 has 14 amino acids. With 2 bases removed from V and 5 bases from J, the gap between germline ends came to 13 bases. The chain carries TRBV6-6 and TRBJ2-7; the D gene could be TRBD1 or TRBD2 (5 bases each). The TCR originated in a man aged 18 to 29 in good health. The sample taken for sequencing was naive CD4+ T cells sorted from blood. The subset here: CD45RA+ positively selected. The CDR3: CASSYGGYPDEQYF. CDR3 DNA: TGTGCCAGCAGTTACGGGGGTTACCCTGACGAGCAGTACTTC.